This TCR beta chain comes out of a study of radiation and T cells in renal cell carcinoma. Data came from immunoSEQ multiplex PCR; TCRdb stores just in-frame clones and leaves some out. The sample lists 110,000 to 150,000 clones; around four fifths were seen once. Time point defined: baseline pretreatment blood. The treatment here: 15 Gy SBRT to primary tumor, nephrectomy 4 weeks later. Blood was sampled at baseline, 2 weeks and 4 weeks after SBRT. There are 12 residues in the CDR3. Germline trimming cut 7 bases from V and 5 bases from J; bases unmatched to any gene: 7. Per germline, CDR1 SQVTM and CDR2 ANQGSEA.

The sequence was obtained from a woman between 50 and 59 years old with renal cell carcinoma. The sample in question was blood, obtained from a patient whose treatment included radiotherapy and nephrectomy. The rearrangement uses TRBV29-1 and TRBJ1-1, with TRBD1 matching over 7 bases. In nucleotides, the CDR3 is TGCAGCGCAGACAGGGCAGAGACTGAAGCTTTCTTT. It is translated as CSADRAETEAFF.